This T cell receptor beta chain is from a study of human T cells and chemical hapten exposure. The V end was cut by 6 bases, the J end by 0 bases, with 17 bases between. The V gene's germline CDR1 is DFQATT and CDR2 SNEGSKA (reference sequence). The CDR3 extends over 15 amino acids. TCRdb recomputed calls from the RACE reads with MiXCR, one row per CDR3 protein. In the table there are 180,000 or so distinct CDR3 sequences, around 30% of which are singletons. As for time point: pre-sensitization, week 0. Treatment described: therapeutic diphenylcyclopropenone sensitization with weekly scalp DPC. The genes are TRBV20-1 and TRBJ1-2; tentative D call: TRBD1 (6 bases). This receptor was identified in a woman in her 30s with alopecia areata. Some clones in this sample may be carry-over from other donors' samples. The sequencing here drew on whole blood, taken in connection with sensitization to the hapten diphenylcyclopropenone (DPC). The CDR3 protein is CSAPRLGGTNYGYTF. The CDR3 DNA sequence: TGCAGTGCCCCAAGATTAGGGGGTACTAACTATGGCTACACCTTC.